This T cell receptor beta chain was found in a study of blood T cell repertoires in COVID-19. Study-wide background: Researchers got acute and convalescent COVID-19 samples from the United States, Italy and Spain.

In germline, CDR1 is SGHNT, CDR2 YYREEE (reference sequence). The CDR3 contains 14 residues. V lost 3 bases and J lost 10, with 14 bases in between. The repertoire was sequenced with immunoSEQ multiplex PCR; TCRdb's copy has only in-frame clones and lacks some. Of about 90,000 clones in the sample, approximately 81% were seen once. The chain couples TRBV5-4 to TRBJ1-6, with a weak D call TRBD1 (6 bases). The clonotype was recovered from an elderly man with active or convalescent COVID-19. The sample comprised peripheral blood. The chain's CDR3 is CASSWDIPGSPLHF. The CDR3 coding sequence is TGTGCCAGCAGCTGGGACATCCCTGGGTCACCCCTCCACTTT.